This entry features one T cell receptor beta chain sequence. What it recognizes is unknown. The data belong to a study of shared clonotypes between healthy human individuals. General study points: Sampling involved blood alone; tissue repertoires likely differ.

Naive CD8 cells were CD45RO-negative, positively selected for CCR7, excluding terminally differentiated effector memory CD45RA+ cells. The donors were adults (healthy and HIV-negative) with no recent acute infections or vaccinations. The sorted-subset replicate PCRs were given around 200 ng DNA, which is approximately 30,000 T cell genomes. The data were produced by immunoSEQ multiplex PCR, yet TCRdb's version contains in-frame clones alone and is incomplete. The table has some 2 million clones, about 95% seen once. The specimen sequenced was naive CD8+ T cells sorted from blood. This receptor was taken from a young man in good health.

CDR3 in DNA: TGTGCCAGCAGCGTTCTGCGGGGGGCCTACGAGCAGTACTTC. Its translation is CASSVLRGAYEQYF. The chain combines TRBV5-6 with TRBJ2-7; TRBD2 matches at 8 bases. Germline V gene lookup returns CDR1 SGHDT and CDR2 YYEEEE. The trim removed 4 bases at V and 2 bases at J, leaving 5 bases unmatched. The CDR3 is 14 amino acids.